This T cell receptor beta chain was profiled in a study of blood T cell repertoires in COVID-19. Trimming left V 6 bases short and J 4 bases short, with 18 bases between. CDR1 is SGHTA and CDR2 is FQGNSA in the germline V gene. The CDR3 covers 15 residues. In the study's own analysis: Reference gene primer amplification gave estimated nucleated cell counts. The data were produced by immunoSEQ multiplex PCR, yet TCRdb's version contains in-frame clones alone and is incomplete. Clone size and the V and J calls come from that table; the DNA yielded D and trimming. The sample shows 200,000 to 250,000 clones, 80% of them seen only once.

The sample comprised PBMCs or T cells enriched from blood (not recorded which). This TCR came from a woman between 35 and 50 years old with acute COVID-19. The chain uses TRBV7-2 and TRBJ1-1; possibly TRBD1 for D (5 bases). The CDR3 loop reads CASRTTYAGGTEAFF. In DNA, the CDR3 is TGTGCCAGCAGAACGACTTATGCGGGGGGCACTGAAGCTTTCTTT.